The TCR beta chain under discussion was sequenced for a study of blood T cell repertoires in COVID-19. This clone has just one count. How the authors handled the data: Reference gene primer amplification yielded estimated nucleated cell counts. Profiling relied on immunoSEQ multiplex PCR, and the TCRdb table lists in-frame clones only, not all of them. V and J calls and clone size are those listed in that table; D and trimming were worked out from the DNA. This sample carries 270,000 or so clones, around nine tenths of them seen once, and the ten largest clones take 8.5% to 9%. With 1 base clipped from V and 8 bases from J, the junction kept 6 bases outside the gene matches. Per germline, CDR1 GTSNPN and CDR2 SVGIG (reference sequence). There are 15 residues in the CDR3.

Sample: peripheral blood. This TCR derives from a man aged 35 to 55 with active or convalescent COVID-19. The chain carries TRBV30 and TRBJ2-2; 11 nucleotides agree with TRBD2. CDR3 amino acids: CAWSGLAGGAGELFF. The CDR3 DNA reads TGTGCCTGGAGTGGGTTAGCGGGAGGGGCTGGGGAGCTGTTTTTT.